The 21 T cell receptor beta chains in this list originate from one sample, sequenced in a study of OX40 agonist ivuxolimab in advanced cancers. The repertoire was sequenced with immunoSEQ multiplex PCR; TCRdb's copy has only in-frame clones and lacks some. The data contain roughly 65,000 clones, about three quarters of them singletons. Material: CD4+ or CD8+ T cells sorted from blood, obtained in a trial of the OX40 agonist ivuxolimab. All receptors come from an adult with an advanced solid tumor such as melanoma, head and neck, liver or kidney cancer.

This clone was seen once. The rearrangement joins TRBV6-1 to TRBJ1-1, with D perhaps TRBD1 (5 bases). Germline V lookup: CDR1 MNHNS, CDR2 SASEGT. The CDR3 totals 13 residues. V gave up 6 bases and J gave up 6 bases, with 14 bases separating them. The CDR3: CASRAGSRAEAFF. The CDR3 DNA sequence: TGTGCCAGCAGGGCAGGGTCGAGGGCTGAAGCTTTCTTT.

This sequence joins TRBV2 and TRBJ1-1; 7 nucleotides agree with TRBD1. Germline V gene sequence: CDR1 SNHLY, CDR2 FYNNEI. This CDR3 is 12 amino acids long. V trimming: 5 bases; J trimming: 7 bases; junction bases outside the gene matches: 4. CDR3 loop: CASSIQGVEAFF. The CDR3 region has the DNA TGTGCCAGCAGTATTCAGGGGGTTGAAGCTTTCTTT.

The V call is TRBV5-1, the J call TRBJ2-7, with a weak D call TRBD2 (6 bases). The CDR3 runs 14 residues. Germline V gene lookup returns CDR1 SGHRS and CDR2 YFSETQ. Trimming stripped 0 bases from V and 2 bases from J, with 9 bases between. CDR3 sequence (DNA): TGCGCCAGCAGCTTGGCCGGAGGGGCCTACGAGCAGTACTTC. Amino acids: CASSLAGGAYEQYF.

The gene calls are TRBV2 and TRBJ1-1; perhaps TRBD1 as D (6 bases). The CDR3 is 14 residues long. From germline, CDR1 is SNHLY and CDR2 FYNNEI. Deletions cut 5 bases from V and 4 bases from J, with 14 bases between. The CDR3 DNA reads as TGTGCCAGCAGTATGACAGGAATCGGCACTGAAGCTTTCTTT. Its translation: CASSMTGIGTEAFF.

CDR3 sequence reads: CATSSALGTSGSSGELFF. CDR3 nucleotide sequence: TGTGCCACCAGCAGTGCCCTCGGGACTAGCGGGTCTAGTGGGGAGCTGTTTTTT. V gene TRBV15 combines with J gene TRBJ2-2; the match to TRBD2 covers 12 bases. From germline, CDR1 is LNHNV and CDR2 YYDKDF (reference sequence). The CDR3 loop spans 18 amino acids. Trimming took 3 bases from V and 8 from J; bases not matched to a gene: 13.

This chain connects TRBV5-4 to TRBJ2-1; D tentatively reads TRBD1 or TRBD2 (5 bases each). V lost 0 bases and J 6 bases, leaving 16 bases between the germline ends. The CDR3 totals 16 residues. CDR1 is SGHNT and CDR2 is YYREEE in the germline V gene (reference sequence). In DNA, the CDR3 is TGTGCCAGCAGCTTGGCGTCGGGGCTTGGTGGCAATGAGCAGTTCTTC. Encoded protein: CASSLASGLGGNEQFF.

The rearrangement uses TRBV4-1 and TRBJ2-7; 12 positions match TRBD2. Per the germline V gene, CDR1 is MGHRA and CDR2 is YSYEKL. This CDR3 is built from 17 residues. Unmatched junction bases numbered 13, after V lost 3 bases and J lost 7 bases. The CDR3 loop reads CASSQEPASGRALEQYF. As DNA, the CDR3 is TGCGCCAGCAGCCAGGAACCCGCTAGCGGGAGGGCGCTTGAGCAGTACTTC.

The J gene is TRBJ2-2, the V gene TRBV19; 11 bases fit TRBD2. V was pared by 3 bases and J by 2 bases, with 5 bases of the junction left unmatched. Germline V gives CDR1 LNHDA, CDR2 SQIVND (reference sequence). The CDR3 extends over 17 amino acids. CDR3 in DNA: TGTGCCAGTAGTATTCGACTAGCGGGGCCAAACACCGGGGAGCTGTTTTTT. Protein: CASSIRLAGPNTGELFF.

The rearrangement joins TRBV2 to TRBJ2-7; no firm D call. V was cut by 5 bases and J by 3 bases, with 8 bases left in between. The CDR3 is made up of 12 amino acids. Germline V gene sequence: CDR1 SNHLY, CDR2 FYNNEI. The CDR3 spells CASSYQDYEQYF. The CDR3 bases are TGTGCCAGCAGTTATCAGGACTACGAGCAGTACTTC.

About this clone: A read error may produce the germline difference seen at one junction end. The V and J genes are TRBV10-1 and TRBJ2-1; 8 bases are shared with TRBD2. The CDR3 sequence is 13 residues long. Germline V gene data show CDR1 as WNHNN and CDR2 as SYGVQD (reference sequence). The CDR3 loop is CASSESAGGYILF. In nucleotides, the CDR3 is TGCGCCAGCAGTGAGTCGGCGGGGGGATATATCCTCTTC.

This clone is medium-sized (0.01 to 0.1%). Other DNA sequences from this sample encode an identical CDR3 as well. The gene calls are TRBV19 and TRBJ2-1; D may be TRBD1 or TRBD2 (6 bases each). Germline V CDR1 and CDR2: LNHDA, SQIVND (reference sequence). The V end was cut by 4 bases, the J end by 0 bases, with 10 bases between. CDR3 length: 15 amino acids. The CDR3 DNA reads as TGTGCCAGTAGTAGCGGGACAACCTCCTACAATGAGCAGTTCTTC. This gives the protein CASSSGTTSYNEQFF.

The V call is TRBV19, the J call TRBJ1-5; D unresolved. V was cut by 3 bases and J by 2 bases, with 11 bases left in between. Germline values: CDR1 LNHDA, CDR2 SQIVND (reference sequence). The CDR3 spans 15 residues. CDR3 sequence: CASSMFGQGNQPQHF. The CDR3, as DNA: TGTGCCAGTAGTATGTTTGGGCAGGGCAATCAGCCCCAGCATTTT. The variable domain in full, completed from reference TRBV19 and TRBJ1-5, reads DGGITQSPKYLFRKEGQNVTLSCEQNLNHDAMYWYRQDPGQGLRLIYYSQIVNDFQKGDIAEGYSVSREKKESFPLTVTSAQKNPTAFYLCASSMFGQGNQPQHFGDGTRLSIL.

The chain links TRBV5-1 to TRBJ2-7; 10 bases agree with TRBD2. Germline CDR1 reads SGHRS; CDR2 reads YFSETQ. V shed 0 bases and J 2 bases; nucleotides not matched to a gene: 2. This CDR3 has 15 residues. The CDR3 nucleotides are TGCGCCAGCAGCTTGGATAGCGGGGGGCCCTACGAGCAGTACTTC. It specifies CASSLDSGGPYEQYF.

The chain employs TRBV18 and TRBJ2-7; a weak D match, TRBD2 (6 bases). CDR3 length: 14 amino acids. V shed 3 bases and J shed 3 bases, with 12 bases lying between them. Per the germline V gene, CDR1 is KGHSH and CDR2 is LQKENI. The CDR3 DNA reads as TGTGCCAGCTCACCTCCGGCGGGATTCTACGAGCAGTACTTC. This encodes CASSPPAGFYEQYF.

The chain joins TRBV19 to TRBJ2-4, with D uncertain. Germline loops: CDR1 LNHDA, CDR2 SQIVND (reference sequence). The germline V and J ends were trimmed by 3 bases and 7 bases, with 10 bases remaining between them. The CDR3 length is 13 residues. The CDR3 DNA reads as TGTGCCAGTAGTATTATGTCAAGCAACATTCAGTACTTC. Its protein is CASSIMSSNIQYF.

V and J are TRBV5-1 and TRBJ1-2; D might be TRBD1 (5 bases). Per germline, CDR1 SGHRS and CDR2 YFSETQ. The CDR3 is 15 amino acids. The V and J ends lost 2 bases and 2 bases respectively, with 13 bases between them. The CDR3 bases are TGCGCCAGCAGCTTAGGCCAGGGCCTCAACTATGGCTACACCTTC. Amino acids: CASSLGQGLNYGYTF.

This clone was observed a few times. This chain uses TRBV30 with TRBJ1-1; D ambiguous. The ends were cut back, 1 base at V and 1 base at J, with 4 bases in the middle. This CDR3 is built from 12 residues. Per germline, CDR1 GTSNPN and CDR2 SVGIG (reference sequence). The CDR3 here is CAWSGGNTEAFF. The DNA of the CDR3 is TGTGCCTGGAGTGGTGGGAACACTGAAGCTTTCTTT.

This rearrangement joins TRBV4-1 to TRBJ2-1; D is unresolved. This CDR3 region has 17 residues. The V and J ends lost 0 bases and 12 bases respectively, with 24 bases between them. In germline, CDR1 is MGHRA, CDR2 YSYEKL. As DNA, the CDR3 is TGCGCCAGCAGCCAAGAAATCCCCCCAGCCTCGACGGTGTGGCAGTTCTTC. Its translation: CASSQEIPPASTVWQFF.

This clone was counted a single time. The J gene is TRBJ1-1, the V gene TRBV19, with D possibly TRBD1 on 6 matching bases. Germline assignment: CDR1 LNHDA and CDR2 SQIVND (reference sequence). V lost 0 bases, J lost 6 bases, and 14 bases lay in between. The CDR3 sequence is 15 residues long. In DNA form, the CDR3 reads TGTGCCAGTAGTATAGAATTAACAGGGAGGGCTGAAGCTTTCTTT. The encoded protein is CASSIELTGRAEAFF.

This chain connects TRBV19 to TRBJ2-3; unclear D gene. This CDR3 is 13 amino acids long. The V and J ends lost 1 base and 7 bases respectively, with 9 bases between them. Germline CDR1 reads LNHDA; CDR2 reads SQIVND (reference sequence). CDR3 sequence: CASSIVGIHTQYF. The DNA for the CDR3 is TGTGCCAGTAGTATAGTAGGCATCCATACGCAGTATTTT.

The chain is built from TRBV11-2 and TRBJ1-4; D might be TRBD1 (5 bases). Germline CDR1 SGHAT, CDR2 FQNNGV. V was trimmed by 0 bases and J by 10 bases, leaving 15 bases between them. The CDR3 has 15 amino acids. The CDR3 sequence: CASSLDAGGRGKLFF. The CDR3 DNA reads TGTGCCAGCAGCTTAGATGCCGGGGGAAGAGGAAAACTGTTTTTT.